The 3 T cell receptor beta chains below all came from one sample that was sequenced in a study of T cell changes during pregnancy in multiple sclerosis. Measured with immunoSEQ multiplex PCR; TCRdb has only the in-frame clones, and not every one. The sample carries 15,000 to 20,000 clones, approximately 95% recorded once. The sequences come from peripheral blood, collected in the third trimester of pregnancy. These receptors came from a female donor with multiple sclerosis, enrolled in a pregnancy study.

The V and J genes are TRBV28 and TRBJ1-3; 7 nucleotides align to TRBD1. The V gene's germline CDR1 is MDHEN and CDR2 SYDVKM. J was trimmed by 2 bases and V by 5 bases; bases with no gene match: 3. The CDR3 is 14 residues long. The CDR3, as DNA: TGTGCCAGCAGTGCAACAGGGGCTGGAAACACCATATATTTT. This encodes CASSATGAGNTIYF.

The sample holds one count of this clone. CDR3 sequence: CASSLTSGTSDTQYF. The DNA of the CDR3 is TGTGCCAGCAGCTTAACTAGCGGGACTTCAGATACGCAGTATTTT. The chain couples TRBV7-7 to TRBJ2-3; 10 positions agree with TRBD2. In germline, CDR1 is SSHAT, CDR2 FNYEAQ (reference sequence). This CDR3 comprises 15 residues. V dropped 2 bases and J dropped 4; count of bases not matched to a gene: 3.

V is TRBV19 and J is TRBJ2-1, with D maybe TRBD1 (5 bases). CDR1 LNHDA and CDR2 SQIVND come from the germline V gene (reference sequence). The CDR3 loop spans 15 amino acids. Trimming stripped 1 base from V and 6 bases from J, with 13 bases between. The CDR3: CASSIVHGASNEQFF. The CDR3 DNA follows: TGTGCCAGTAGTATAGTGCATGGGGCCTCCAATGAGCAGTTCTTC.